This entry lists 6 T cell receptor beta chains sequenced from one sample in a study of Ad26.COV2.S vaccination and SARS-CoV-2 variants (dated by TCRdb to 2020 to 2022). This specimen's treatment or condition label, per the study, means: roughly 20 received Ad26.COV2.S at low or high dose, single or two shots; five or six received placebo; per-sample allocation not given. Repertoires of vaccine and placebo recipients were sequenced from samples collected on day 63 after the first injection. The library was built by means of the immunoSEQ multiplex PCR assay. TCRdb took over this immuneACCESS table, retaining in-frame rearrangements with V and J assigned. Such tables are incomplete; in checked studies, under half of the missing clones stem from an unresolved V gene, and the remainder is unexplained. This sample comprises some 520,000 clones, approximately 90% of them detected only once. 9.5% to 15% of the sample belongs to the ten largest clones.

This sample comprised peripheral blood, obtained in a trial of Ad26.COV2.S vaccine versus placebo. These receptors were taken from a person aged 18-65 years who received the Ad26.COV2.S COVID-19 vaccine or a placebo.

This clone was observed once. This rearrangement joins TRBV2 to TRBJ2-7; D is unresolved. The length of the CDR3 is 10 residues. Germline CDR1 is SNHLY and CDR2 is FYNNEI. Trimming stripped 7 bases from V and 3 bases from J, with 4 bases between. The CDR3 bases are TGTGCCAGCAAGGGCTACGAGCAGTACTTC. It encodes CASKGYEQYF.

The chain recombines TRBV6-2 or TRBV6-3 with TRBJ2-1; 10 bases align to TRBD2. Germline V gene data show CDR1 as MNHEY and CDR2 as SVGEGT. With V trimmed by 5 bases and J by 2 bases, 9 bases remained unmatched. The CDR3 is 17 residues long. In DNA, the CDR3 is TGTGCCAGCAGTCCCCGGAGCGGGAGGGGCCCCTACAATGAGCAGTTCTTC. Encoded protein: CASSPRSGRGPYNEQFF.

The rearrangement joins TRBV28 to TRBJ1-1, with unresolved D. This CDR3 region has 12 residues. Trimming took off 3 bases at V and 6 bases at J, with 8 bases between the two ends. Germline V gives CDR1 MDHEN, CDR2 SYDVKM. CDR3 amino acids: CASSFVSPEAFF. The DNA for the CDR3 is TGTGCCAGCAGTTTCGTTTCACCTGAAGCTTTCTTT.

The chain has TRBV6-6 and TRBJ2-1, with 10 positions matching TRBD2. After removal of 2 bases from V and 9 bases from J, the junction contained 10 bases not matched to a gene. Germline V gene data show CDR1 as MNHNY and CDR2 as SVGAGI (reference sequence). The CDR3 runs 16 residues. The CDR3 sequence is CASSYPAGGPWGEQFF. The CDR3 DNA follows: TGTGCCAGCAGTTACCCAGCGGGAGGGCCTTGGGGTGAGCAGTTCTTC.

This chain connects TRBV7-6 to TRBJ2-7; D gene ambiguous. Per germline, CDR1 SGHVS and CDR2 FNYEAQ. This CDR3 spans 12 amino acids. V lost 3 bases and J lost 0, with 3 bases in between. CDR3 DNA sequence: TGTGCCAGCAGCTTTAACTCCTACGAGCAGTACTTC. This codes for CASSFNSYEQYF. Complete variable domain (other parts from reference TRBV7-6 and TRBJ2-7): GAGVSQSPRYKVTKRGQDVALRCDPISGHVSLYWYRQALGQGPEFLTYFNYEAQQDKSGLPNDRFSAERPEGSISTLTIQRTEQRDSAMYRCASSFNSYEQYFGPGTRLTVT.

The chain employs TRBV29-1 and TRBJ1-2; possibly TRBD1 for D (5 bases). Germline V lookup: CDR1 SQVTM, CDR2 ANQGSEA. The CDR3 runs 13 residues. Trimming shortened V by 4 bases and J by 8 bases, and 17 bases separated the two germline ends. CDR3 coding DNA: TGCAGCGTTGGAACAGGCCCGGCCCGGGGCTACACCTTC. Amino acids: CSVGTGPARGYTF.